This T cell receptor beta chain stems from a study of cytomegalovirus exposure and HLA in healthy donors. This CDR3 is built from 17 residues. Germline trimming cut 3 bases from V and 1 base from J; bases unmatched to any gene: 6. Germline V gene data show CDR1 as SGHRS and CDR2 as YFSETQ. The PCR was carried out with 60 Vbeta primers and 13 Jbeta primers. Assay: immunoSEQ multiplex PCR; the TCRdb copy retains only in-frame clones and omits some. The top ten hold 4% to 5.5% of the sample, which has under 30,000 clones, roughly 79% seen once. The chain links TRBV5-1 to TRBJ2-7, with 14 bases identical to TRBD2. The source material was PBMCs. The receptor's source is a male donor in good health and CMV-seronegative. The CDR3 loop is CASSWGTSGRKSYEQYF. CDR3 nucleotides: TGCGCCAGCAGCTGGGGGACTAGCGGGAGAAAGTCCTACGAGCAGTACTTC.